This TCR beta chain is drawn from a study of blood T cell repertoires in COVID-19 (dated by TCRdb to about 2020). As for the study more broadly: Samples covering the acute and convalescent phases of COVID-19 were provided by collaborators in the United States, Italy and Spain. The dataset comprised deeply sampled blood TCRbeta repertoires from subjects exposed to, actively infected with, or recovered from COVID-19. The repertoires were released in a freely available public database meant as a resource for research on the immune response to SARS-CoV-2. A de-identified subject ID, COVID-19 status, age in years and sex were almost always included in the sample metadata. The material from the prospective study consisted of cDNA or gDNA derived from T cells, B-cell-depleted T cells, or PBMCs. Samples came from the ongoing ImmuneRACE study (first 160 participants) plus 1,254 subjects from 6 global collaborators. Where available, HLA class I and class II types were taken from metadata supplied by the sample provider and were not determined by assay-based typing. Broad study findings and their caveats: How much clinical and demographic metadata was included differed by source and by participant, and the metadata was provided uncurated.

This clone has only one observation. Its antigen has not been determined. Base quality data are lacking; no much larger clone is found one base away. The V end loses 3 bases and the J end loses 6 bases, and a stretch of 7 bases separates them. CDR1 MGHRA and CDR2 YSYEKL are derived from the germline V gene. From cysteine to phenylalanine, the CDR3 is 12 amino acids long. Only the CDR3 part of the read is kept: 36 bases, read in frame from the first base. Each collaborating institution followed its own protocols to collect whole blood in K2EDTA tubes. For TCRbeta analysis, collaborators shipped samples as frozen whole blood, isolated PBMCs, or DNA extracted from either of those sample types. TCRbeta CDR3 regions were amplified from genomic DNA using the immunoSEQ Assay, a bias-controlled multiplex PCR. Per the source publication's procedure: The number of nucleated cells in each sample was estimated from the amplification of reference gene primers within the assay. To quantify the absolute abundance of each unique TCRbeta CDR3 rearrangement, sequence reads were collapsed and filtered. For each sample, productive Simpson clonality was calculated as the square root of Simpson's diversity index over productive rearrangements. As stored in TCRdb, this immuneACCESS dataset retains in-frame rearrangements with V and J assigned. A fraction of the clones does not appear; measured against another copy, unresolved V genes explain less than half of the discrepancy, and the remainder lacks a known reason. V, J and clone size reflect that table, while D and trimming were determined from the DNA. The sample includes about 670,000 clones, with 90% observed a single time. Jointly, the top ten make up about 0.24% of the sample.

Sequenced: peripheral blood. The V and J genes are TRBV4-1 and TRBJ2-3; no D gene call is confident. The sequence came from a woman between 18 and 30 years old with acute or convalescent COVID-19. The bases are TGCGCCAGCAGCCAGCTCGGTGATACGCAGTATTTT. It translates to CASSQLGDTQYF.